This paragraph reports one TCR beta chain. These data come from a study of T-cell memory formation after mild COVID-19. UMIs and sample barcodes were carried by the TCR alpha and TCR beta cDNA libraries that 5'RACE produced using constant-segment primers. TCRdb analysed the 5' RACE reads with MiXCR anew, one entry per CDR3 protein. The sample lists roughly 350,000 distinct CDR3 sequences; around 28% were seen once. The receptor comes from an adult woman who had mild COVID-19 (a few samples of this study predate the infection). Cell type and time point are not known. Source material: PBMCs or a T cell subset sorted from them (not recorded which).

The CDR3 loop reads CASSQEVALAGVGETQYF. The DNA of the CDR3 is TGCGCCAGCAGCCAAGAGGTCGCGCTAGCGGGAGTCGGGGAGACCCAGTACTTC. This sequence joins TRBV4-3 and TRBJ2-5; 10 bases are shared with TRBD2. There are 18 residues in the CDR3. CDR1 is LGHNA and CDR2 is YSLEER in the germline V gene. V lost 0 bases and J lost 5; bases outside the gene matches: 12.